These 7 T cell receptor beta chains originate from one sample sequenced in a study of cytomegalovirus exposure and HLA in healthy donors. In the PCR, 60 Vbeta and 13 Jbeta primers were used. Clones were read by immunoSEQ multiplex PCR, and TCRdb kept only the in-frame ones, dropping some. The table shows about 180,000 clones, with about 80% occurring only once. Sequenced material: PBMCs. All receptors derive from a woman in her sixties in good health and CMV-seropositive.

The chain joins TRBV19 to TRBJ2-4; TRBD1 is a possible D gene (5 bases). Germline CDR1 reads LNHDA; CDR2 reads SQIVND (reference sequence). V was pared by 1 base and J by 12 bases, with 7 bases between. This CDR3 has 11 residues. CDR3 bases: TGTGCCAGTAGTATAGGGGGCAGTCAGTACTTC. This codes for CASSIGGSQYF. Using reference TRBV19 and TRBJ2-4 for the parts outside the CDR3, the full variable domain is DGGITQSPKYLFRKEGQNVTLSCEQNLNHDAMYWYRQDPGQGLRLIYYSQIVNDFQKGDIAEGYSVSREKKESFPLTVTSAQKNPTAFYLCASSIGGSQYFGAGTRLSVL.

V is TRBV2 and J is TRBJ2-4; D perhaps matches TRBD1 (6 bases). This CDR3 has 13 amino acids. Trimming shortened V by 4 bases and J by 9 bases, and 13 bases separated the two germline ends. The germline V gene encodes CDR1 SNHLY and CDR2 FYNNEI. The CDR3 loop is CASSVGQSGIQYF. The CDR3 bases are TGTGCCAGCAGTGTTGGACAGTCGGGCATTCAGTACTTC.

This sequence joins TRBV18 and TRBJ1-1; tentative D call: TRBD1 (5 bases). Trimming removed 3 bases from V and 0 bases from J, with 8 bases in between. CDR3 length: 14 residues. Germline V lookup: CDR1 KGHSH, CDR2 LQKENI. The CDR3 protein is CASSPTGMNTEAFF. The CDR3 DNA is TGTGCCAGCTCACCCACAGGAATGAACACTGAAGCTTTCTTT.

J is TRBJ2-3 and V is TRBV5-4; tentatively, D is TRBD2 (5 bases). This CDR3 contains 13 residues. CDR1 and CDR2 (germline): SGHNT, YYREEE (reference sequence). The V end lost 0 bases, the J end lost 9 bases, and 11 bases lay between the germline ends. The DNA for the CDR3 is TGTGCCAGCAGCTTGGGCCGGGGAGTCACGCAGTATTTT. This encodes CASSLGRGVTQYF.

The CDR3 sequence: CVSQPQHF. CDR3 sequence (DNA): TGCGTGTCACAGCCCCAGCATTTT. This chain uses TRBV10-1 with TRBJ1-5; D remains unclear. Germline V lookup: CDR1 WNHNN, CDR2 SYGVQD (reference sequence). The CDR3 sequence is 8 residues long.

The rearrangement links TRBV9 to TRBJ2-7; D gene uncertain. The CDR3 runs 17 residues. Trimming stripped 3 bases from V and 4 bases from J, with 23 bases between. The germline V gene has CDR1 SGDLS and CDR2 YYNGEE. CDR3 loop: CASSGLGRRQTQYEQYF. As DNA, the CDR3 is TGTGCCAGCAGCGGCCTAGGTCGTAGGCAGACTCAATACGAGCAGTACTTC.

Here the CDR3 reads CASSRTGTSTDTQYF. DNA for the CDR3: TGTGCCAGCAGTCGGACCGGGACTAGCACAGATACGCAGTATTTT. J is TRBJ2-3 and V is TRBV28; D possibly corresponds to TRBD2 (6 bases). V lost 5 bases and J lost 0, with 12 bases in between. The CDR3 covers 15 residues. Germline loops: CDR1 MDHEN, CDR2 SYDVKM.